Listed below are T cell receptor beta chains from one sample, sequenced in a study of OX40 agonist ivuxolimab in advanced cancers. Sequencing used immunoSEQ multiplex PCR; TCRdb keeps in-frame clones, though not all of them. The sample lists 110,000 or so clones, less than 95% seen once, with approximately 0.69% in the top ten. Sample: CD4+ or CD8+ T cells sorted from blood, taken in a trial of the OX40 agonist ivuxolimab. The source is an adult with an advanced solid tumor such as melanoma, head and neck, liver or kidney cancer. Each CDR3 is given with its conserved first and last residue. D genes are given only for firm matches. Clone size is shown for a subset of rows, as once, few, many or a class of expanded clone.

clone_size d_call j_call v_call cdr3_nt cdr3_aa
- - TRBJ1-1 TRBV6-1 TGTGCCAGCATGGCCAGGGTGAACACTGAAGCTTTCTTT CASMARVNTEAFF
- - TRBJ1-4 TRBV27 TGTGCCAGCTCCGCACAGGCTTATCCTGAAAAACTGTTTTTT CASSAQAYPEKLFF
once - TRBJ1-5 TRBV29-1 TGCAGCGTTGCGGGAACCGAGCGGCCCCAGCATTTT CSVAGTERPQHF
- - TRBJ2-5 TRBV29-1 TGCAGCGTTGAAGACACCTTCCAAGAGACCCAGTACTTC CSVEDTFQETQYF
- - TRBJ1-5 TRBV5-4 TGTGCCAGCAGCTTGCGAGATAGCAATCAGCCCCAGCATTTT CASSLRDSNQPQHF
- TRBD2 TRBJ2-7 TRBV7-6 TGTGCCAGCAGCTTAAGTAGCGGGGGGACCTACGAGCAGTACTTC CASSLSSGGTYEQYF
once TRBD1 TRBJ2-7 TRBV19 TGTGCCAGTAGTACCCCCGGGACAGGGGGCTACGAGCAGTACTTC CASSTPGTGGYEQYF
- - TRBJ2-6 TRBV18 TGTGCCAGCTCACCCAGGTTCGGGGCCAACGTCCTGACTTTC CASSPRFGANVLTF
- - TRBJ1-4 TRBV6-6 TGTGCCAGCAGCCCCCTGAAGGGGCGTGAAAAACTGTTTTTT CASSPLKGREKLFF
- TRBD2 TRBJ2-3 TRBV10-3 TGTGCCATCAACGGACTAGCGGGCACAGATACGCAGTATTTT CAINGLAGTDTQYF
- TRBD2 TRBJ2-7 TRBV18 TGTGCCAGCTCACCACTGACTAGCGGGAGCTCCTACGAGCAGTACTTC CASSPLTSGSSYEQYF
- - TRBJ2-3 TRBV18 TGTGCCAGCTCACCACTTAGGGAAGTAGGCACAGATACGCAGTATTTT CASSPLREVGTDTQYF
- - TRBJ1-2 TRBV7-9 TGTGCCAGCAGCTTGGGGGGGTTCGATGGCTACACCTTC CASSLGGFDGYTF
- TRBD1 TRBJ1-6 TRBV4-1 TGCGCCAGCAGCCAAGTCGGGACAGGGGGTAATTCACCCCTCCACTTT CASSQVGTGGNSPLHF
- TRBD1 TRBJ1-2 TRBV27 TGTGCCAGCAGTTTAGGGACAGCACCTATCTATGGCTACACCTTC CASSLGTAPIYGYTF
- - TRBJ2-7 TRBV4-2 TGTGCCAGCAGCCAAGATCGAAGGGAAAGGGAGCAGTACTTC CASSQDRREREQYF
- - TRBJ1-6 TRBV10-2 TGCGCCAGCAGGGACGTCGGGGGGGGTCGATCACCCCTCCACTTT CASRDVGGGRSPLHF
- TRBD1 TRBJ2-7 TRBV5-1 TGCGCCAGCACCCGGGGGACAGGGGATAGCGAGCAGTACTTC CASTRGTGDSEQYF
- - TRBJ2-7 TRBV7-8 TGTGCCAGCAGCCGCGGGACAAACTACGAGCAGTACTTC CASSRGTNYEQYF
once - TRBJ2-2 TRBV9 TGTGCCAGCAGCTTGGGCCCAGATAACACCGGGGAGCTGTTTTTT CASSLGPDNTGELFF
- TRBD1 TRBJ2-7 TRBV5-1 TGCGCCAGCAGCTGGGGGACAGGGAGCTCCTACGAGCAGTACTTC CASSWGTGSSYEQYF
- - TRBJ1-5 TRBV6-1 TGTGCCAGCAGAAGACAGGATTTTGTGAATCAGCCCCAGCATTTT CASRRQDFVNQPQHF
- TRBD1 TRBJ1-3 TRBV5-1 TGCGCCAGCAGCTTGGTAGGACAGGGTGGAAACACCATATATTTT CASSLVGQGGNTIYF
- - TRBJ2-5 TRBV18 TGTGCCAGCTCACCACCTAGCAGGGAAGAGACCCAGTACTTC CASSPPSREETQYF
- - TRBJ2-3 TRBV7-3 TGTGCCAGCAGCTTAATGGGGGCCCCAGATACGCAGTATTTT CASSLMGAPDTQYF
- - TRBJ2-5 TRBV7-7 TGTGCTAGCAGCTTAGGGTTCCAAGAGACCCAGTACTTC CASSLGFQETQYF
- - TRBJ1-5 TRBV1 TGCACCAGCAGCCATGGGGGACAACCAAAGCCCCAGCATTTT CTSSHGGQPKPQHF
- TRBD1 TRBJ1-3 TRBV4-1 TGCGCCAGCAGCCAAGATCCAGGGGGGTCTGGAAACACCATATATTTT CASSQDPGGSGNTIYF
- - TRBJ2-3 TRBV2 TGTGCCAGCATTCAGGGAGTAGATACGCAGTATTTT CASIQGVDTQYF
once - TRBJ2-7 TRBV19 TGTGCCAGTAGTAGGGGGGGCGGAGACGAGCAGTACTTC CASSRGGGDEQYF
- TRBD2 TRBJ2-3 TRBV30 TGTGCCTGGAGTGTAGGTTTGGGACTAGCGGGGGCCCAGATCTATATCACAGATACGCAGTATTTT CAWSVGLGLAGAQIYITDTQYF
- - TRBJ2-5 TRBV9 TGTGCCAGCAGCGTAGCTACACAGGGAGGGGAGACCCAGTACTTC CASSVATQGGETQYF